The entry that follows covers one T cell receptor beta chain sequence. What antigen it recognizes has not been identified. One base away there is no much larger clone; base qualities are not given. The sample comes from a study of cytomegalovirus exposure and HLA in healthy donors listed by TCRdb under 2017. For context, the study as a whole: An earlier analysis of approximately 640 of the donors reported roughly 300 Gb of sequence data and 117 million unique TCR beta sequences from about 200 million T cells. Typing coverage differed by locus: A, B, C, DRB1 and DQB1 were typed in about 620-640 donors, DQA1 in about 510, DPA1 in 600 to 610, and DPB1 in around 440. A separate validation cohort of over 95 different subjects was used in addition to the roughly 670-subject first cohort. In the later analysis, no new phenotypic data were used to find candidate immune exposures; instead, reliance was placed on TCR beta sequences and their occurrence across donors. The study used immunosequencing to profile the T cell repertoires of more than 650 subjects and linked those repertoires to cytomegalovirus serostatus. A later genetic analysis took genome-wide SNP genotypes for about 55% of the 666 donors and used that subset as a discovery cohort. HLA typing covered class I and class II loci at four-digit resolution. To decide whether each TCR beta V gene segment behaved as functional or pseudogenic, an earlier analysis of some 580 of the donors relied on high-throughput TCR beta sequencing. In a later analysis, previously published TCR beta repertoires from 600 to 850 donors were re-analyzed and high-resolution HLA genotyping was added so that TCR occurrence patterns could be studied. To predict cytomegalovirus infection status, the study brought together high-throughput TCR immunosequencing, statistical association of individual TCRs with disease status, and machine learning. Roughly 300 gigabases of sequencing data and 80 million or so unique TCR sequences were included in an early release covering under 650 HLA-typed donors. Donor age, sex, ethnicity and CMV serostatus were collected together with the repertoire data. Roughly five DR-DQ haplotypes were handled as single units for association and clustering, since linkage in the cohort was strong. On average, about 200,000 unique TCR beta nucleotide sequences were sequenced per donor among a few hundred genotyped donors of the cohort, with roughly 20% of those sequences being non-productive. Among the approximately 400 genotyped donors, around 81% belonged to the genetic ancestry cluster associated with self-reported Caucasian donors. The aim of the study was to test whether cataloging public T cell receptors could identify signatures of past pathogen exposure. All discovery cohort repertoires had been generated on a single sequencing platform.

Findings and caveats that apply to the study as a whole: The earlier analysis of 587 of the donors excluded around 17 rarely observed V segments, including chromosome 9 orphons, because counts were too low. According to a later analysis, TCR association rates differed among HLA loci, with DRB1 alleles showing the most associated TCRs and HLA-C alleles showing the fewest. An earlier analysis of 450 to 750 of the donors showed that most TCR beta V segments appeared in productive rearrangements either about 87% or about 30% of the time, which broadly matched IMGT annotations. The authors suggested that the approach could potentially be extended to other disease states and immunological phenotypes. Most TCR sequences were seen in very few donors, while some public TCRs were found in many individuals. The cohort was sequenced for TCR beta chains only, and without alpha or paired-chain data the features that could be detected were limited. The classifier was reported to diagnose cytomegalovirus status with high specificity and sensitivity in both the original cohort and the validation cohort. In a later analysis, several top co-occurrence clusters were reported to appear linked to parvovirus B19, influenza, CMV and Epstein-Barr virus. In a later genetic analysis, fewer N-insertions in productive TCRs were reported among donors in an Asian-associated ancestry cluster than the roughly 700-donor mean. Because some donors lacked HLA typing at each locus, the association tests relied only on the typed subset. Compared with equally common non-associated chains, HLA-associated TCR beta chains in a later analysis were more clonally expanded and had lower generation probabilities. Immune exposure information for the cohort was limited to CMV serostatus. A cluster of highly shared sequence variants was judged likely to be a technical artifact of the sequencing pipeline. In a later analysis, most CMV-associated TCR beta chains were found to appear HLA-restricted, with HLA associations seemingly driven largely by CMV exposure. Correlated functional status among segregating V segments might be attributable to linkage disequilibrium, but an unknown experimental factor could not be ruled out. In a later genetic analysis, a missense DCLRE1C variant was associated with V-gene and J-gene trimming of TCR beta chains, and the association was replicated in an independent cohort. At a false discovery rate of 0.05, a later analysis linked fewer than 20,000 TCR beta sequences to specific HLA alleles. Presence/absence analyses assumed roughly uniform sequencing depth across donors, an assumption that may not hold. In the study, some 160 TCR beta chains were listed as associated with cytomegalovirus. Assigning TCR associations to individual alleles was difficult when HLA alleles, especially DR and DQ, strongly co-occurred. Because the 87-base-pair reads could not distinguish some IMGT-functional V segments, including TRBV6-2 and TRBV6-3, those segments were excluded. A further reported finding was that TCR beta sequences accurately predicted the HLA-A and HLA-B alleles for most subjects in the first cohort. Three of the identified cytomegalovirus-associated TCR beta chains were confirmed in vitro to be specific for cytomegalovirus antigens.

The method was the immunoSEQ multiplex PCR assay. For the multiplex PCR, a mixture combining 60 forward primers for TCR Vbeta segments and 13 reverse primers for TCR Jbeta segments was used. The CDR3 region of rearranged TCR beta genes was amplified from genomic DNA with a multiplex PCR assay. On the Illumina HiSeq System, the amplified TCR beta libraries were sequenced as 87-base-pair reads. Regarding the original processing steps: In a later analysis, 70 million to 95 million unique TCR beta chains were counted across the 500 to 850 repertoires, and roughly 11 million of these chains were shared by at least two donors. A nearest-neighbor algorithm error-corrected the raw reads and collapsed the reads into unique sequences, merging closely related sequences to remove PCR and sequencing errors. Alignment of CDR3 sequences to IMGT reference sequences was used to assign V, D and J gene segments. For a sequence to be retained, at least a six-nucleotide match to both a V gene segment and a J gene segment was required. A rearrangement counted as productive if the CDR3 had no stop codons and remained in frame with V and J, and every other rearrangement counted as non-productive. CDR3 was defined by IMGT convention, running from the second conserved V-encoded cysteine to the conserved J-encoded phenylalanine. In an earlier analysis of 500 to 650 of the donors, sequences lacking an unambiguous match to a single V gene segment were excluded. An earlier analysis of over 450 of the donors classified V segments as functional when productive rearrangements were above 56.7% and as segregating when the standard deviation between donors was above 5%. A statistical classification framework was built to diagnose cytomegalovirus status from the catalog of TCR beta chain sequences. A later analysis assigned V and J genes by comparing TCR nucleotide sequences with IMGT/GENE-DB human TR gene sequences. In a later analysis, CDR3 sequences and most-parsimonious VDJ recombination scenarios were assigned using the TCRdist pipeline. In a later analysis, every TCR beta chain was defined by the combination of its CDR3 amino acid sequence and its V-gene family, and reads without a unique V-gene family were dropped. In a later analysis, nearly 600 highly shared, low-generation-probability nucleotide sequences were removed to address suspected cross-contamination and a sequencing artifact. For each public chain, a later analysis derived a clonal expansion index from normalized ranks of inferred template counts within each repertoire. In a later analysis, generation probabilities were computed with a VDJ recombination model fitted to out-of-frame rearrangements, and the resulting probabilities were checked against IGoR. In a later analysis, hypergeometric tests were used to score TCR-TCR, TCR-HLA and TCR-CMV co-occurrence, with a repertoire-size bias correction applied to TCR pairs. In a later analysis, false discovery rates were estimated by permuting HLA or CMV assignments 20 times. A later analysis grouped co-occurring TCRs with DBSCAN, adding TCRdist sequence similarity when clustering within HLA-allele-positive subsets. Repertoires with fewer than 30,000 or more than 120,000 public chains, plus five repertoires with anomalous nucleotide sharing, were excluded from co-occurrence clustering. TCRdb took this table from immuneACCESS and kept in-frame rearrangements with V and J called. Such tables lack part of the clones; where checked against another copy, unresolved V genes explain under half of the gap, and the rest is unexplained. V and J calls and clone size are those listed in that table; D and trimming were worked out from the DNA. Here the sample has 85,000 to 130,000 clones; 82% occur a single time. In total, the top ten clones hold less than 2% of the sample.

The cohort was made up of approximately 700 healthy bone marrow donors. Cohort members were all nominally healthy when sampled, although unrecorded immune exposures were likely present. The donor was CMV seronegative and was included in the group of 352 seronegative cohort members. A peripheral blood sample was provided by each donor, and peripheral blood mononuclear cells were used for TCR beta sequencing. Genomic DNA was extracted from the blood cell samples with the Qiagen DNeasy Blood Extraction Kit. The germline V gene provides CDR1 MDHEN and CDR2 SYDVKM. The CDR3 covers 15 residues, taking in both the cysteine and the phenylalanine. The kept DNA is CDR3 alone, 45 bases in frame from the first base. Trimming takes 6 bases from V and 3 bases from J, and the germline ends sit 17 bases apart.

The sequenced sample was PBMCs. The sequence links TRBV28 to TRBJ2-5; perhaps TRBD2 is the D gene, with 7 bases matching. The sequence derives from a man over 45 in good health and CMV-seronegative. CDR3 region: CASSPGGLEKETQYF. Read as DNA, the sequence is TGTGCCAGCAGCCCCGGGGGGCTGGAGAAAGAGACCCAGTACTTC. Joined to the reference TRBV28 and TRBJ2-5 proteins, this CDR3 gives the full variable domain: DVKVTQSSRYLVKRTGEKVFLECVQDMDHENMFWYRQDPGLGLRLIYFSYDVKMKEKGDIPEGYSVSREKKERFSLILESASTNQTSMYLCASSPGGLEKETQYFGPGTRLLVL.